This T cell receptor (beta chain) emerged from a study of blood T cells in healthy people across ages. J lost 4 bases, V lost 4 bases, and 9 bases had no gene match. From germline, CDR1 is LGHNT and CDR2 FRNRAP. This CDR3 contains 17 residues. The amount of total RNA extracted per sample was at least 5 micrograms. Through a sample-barcoded 5' primer and a J-beta primer mix, a second PCR was run for about 6 to 11 cycles. MiXCR was run by TCRdb on the 5' RACE reads, yielding one entry per CDR3 protein. The sample comprises some 640,000 distinct CDR3 sequences, about 30% of which are singletons, and around 16% rests with the top ten. This clonotype was detected many times.

V gene TRBV12-5 combines with J gene TRBJ2-6; 8 nucleotides agree with TRBD1. Sequencing was performed on blood. This clonotype was obtained from a woman of 80 years or more in good health. The CDR3: CASGSRSRGLGANVLTF. For the CDR3, the DNA is TGTGCTAGTGGTTCCCGATCCAGGGGGCTAGGGGCCAACGTCCTGACTTTC.